The 21 T cell receptor beta chains presented below share a single source sample, sequenced in a study of lymphopenia after photon versus proton radiotherapy. TCRdb's table, derived via immunoSEQ multiplex PCR, lists solely in-frame clones and lacks some. In the table there are 75,000 or so clones, about four fifths of which are singletons. The input for sequencing was peripheral blood, taken from a patient treated with proton-based radiotherapy. The receptors were gathered from a man in his sixties with pancreatic cancer.

The table lists this clone with a count of one. The CDR3 region is CATWGLYEQYF. The CDR3 DNA reads as TGTGCCACCTGGGGGCTTTACGAGCAGTACTTC. V is TRBV6-1 and J is TRBJ2-7; tentative D call: TRBD1 (6 bases). The V end lost 10 bases, the J end lost 4 bases, and 11 bases lay between the germline ends. CDR1 MNHNS and CDR2 SASEGT come from the germline V gene. The CDR3 extends over 11 amino acids.

This clone appeared once. This sequence joins TRBV11-2 and TRBJ2-5, with D unresolved. The germline CDR1 and CDR2 sequences are SGHAT and FQNNGV. V was cut by 0 bases and J by 5 bases, with 13 bases left in between. This CDR3 is built from 15 residues. The CDR3 here is CASSLEAPYGETQYF. CDR3 nucleotide sequence: TGTGCCAGCAGCTTAGAGGCCCCCTATGGGGAGACCCAGTACTTC.

J is TRBJ2-4 and V is TRBV6-1, with 7 bases that match TRBD1. Germline CDR1 reads MNHNS; CDR2 reads SASEGT. The V gene end was trimmed by 4 bases and the J gene end by 6 bases; junction bases not matched to a gene: 6. This CDR3 has 14 residues. The CDR3 sequence is CASSVRAGGNIQYF. In DNA, the CDR3 is TGTGCCAGCAGTGTGAGGGCAGGGGGAAACATTCAGTACTTC.

The genes are TRBV6-1 and TRBJ2-3, with 11 bases fitting TRBD2. The CDR3 is made up of 15 amino acids. CDR1 MNHNS and CDR2 SASEGT come from the germline V gene. The trim removed 6 bases at V and 4 bases at J, leaving 6 bases unmatched. The CDR3, as DNA: TGTGCCAGCAGCGTAGCGGGAGGGGTGGCAGATACGCAGTATTTT. The encoded protein is CASSVAGGVADTQYF.

This clone was observed a few times. The genes are TRBV15 and TRBJ2-1; tentatively, D is TRBD1 (5 bases). The V and J ends lost 0 bases and 10 bases respectively, with 7 bases between them. CDR1 and CDR2 from the germline V gene are LNHNV and YYDKDF (reference sequence). The CDR3 totals 12 residues. CDR3 protein: CATSRDWGEQFF. The CDR3 nucleotides are TGTGCCACCAGCAGAGACTGGGGCGAGCAGTTCTTC.

The V gene is TRBV5-1, the J gene TRBJ2-7; D gene uncertain. The CDR3 is 14 residues long. V was clipped by 3 bases and J by 6 bases, with 16 bases between them. Germline V gene data show CDR1 as SGHRS and CDR2 as YFSETQ. CDR3 amino acids: CASSSTTTVAEQYF. CDR3 nucleotides: TGCGCCAGCAGCTCCACAACTACAGTAGCCGAGCAGTACTTC.

The V and J genes are TRBV4-2 and TRBJ2-3; TRBD2 might be the D (6 bases). Trimming stripped 2 bases from V and 6 bases from J, with 15 bases between. The V gene's germline CDR1 is LGHNA and CDR2 YNFKEQ. The CDR3 has 15 amino acids. CDR3 region: CASSQQAGGRDTQYF. DNA of the CDR3: TGTGCCAGCAGCCAACAAGCGGGCGGTAGGGATACGCAGTATTTT.

The gene calls are TRBV29-1 and TRBJ1-1, with D possibly TRBD1 on 5 matching bases. Germline V gene sequence: CDR1 SQVTM, CDR2 ANQGSEA. CDR3 length: 13 amino acids. V was clipped by 4 bases and J by 1 base, with 10 bases between them. Here the CDR3 reads CSVGERGNTEAFF. Here the CDR3 DNA reads TGCAGCGTTGGTGAGAGGGGGAACACTGAAGCTTTCTTT.

The genes are TRBV7-8 and TRBJ1-5; D is uncertain. Trimming removed 5 bases at V and 7 bases at J, with 12 bases between. The CDR3 extends over 13 amino acids. Germline lookup yields CDR1 SGHVS and CDR2 FQNEAQ. CDR3 region: CASSLLEEQPQHF. The CDR3 DNA reads TGTGCCAGCAGCCTCCTGGAGGAGCAGCCCCAGCATTTT.

The chain is built from TRBV19 and TRBJ2-7; no firm D call. The V and J ends lost 2 bases and 6 bases respectively, with 17 bases between them. Germline V gene data show CDR1 as LNHDA and CDR2 as SQIVND (reference sequence). This CDR3 contains 15 residues. The CDR3: CASSITAGGGSEQYF. The CDR3 DNA reads TGTGCCAGTAGTATAACAGCAGGCGGCGGTTCCGAGCAGTACTTC.

The table lists this clone with a few counts. The chain combines TRBV7-2 with TRBJ1-2; possibly TRBD1 for D (5 bases). The CDR3 contains 17 residues. Trimming pared 2 bases from V and 3 bases from J, leaving 19 bases between. Germline CDR1 SGHTA, CDR2 FQGNSA. CDR3 in amino acids: CASSLLTGRGDDYGYTF. In DNA form, the CDR3 reads TGTGCCAGCAGCTTACTGACGGGACGAGGGGACGACTATGGCTACACCTTC.

The rearrangement links TRBV28 to TRBJ1-3, with 11 positions matching TRBD1. The trim removed 8 bases at V and 0 bases at J, leaving 0 bases unmatched. Germline V gene lookup returns CDR1 MDHEN and CDR2 SYDVKM. This CDR3 spans 14 amino acids. The CDR3, as DNA: TGTGCCAGCGGACAGGGGGCCTCTGGAAACACCATATATTTT. This translates into CASGQGASGNTIYF. The full variable domain, its missing parts supplied by reference TRBV28 and TRBJ1-3, is DVKVTQSSRYLVKRTGEKVFLECVQDMDHENMFWYRQDPGLGLRLIYFSYDVKMKEKGDIPEGYSVSREKKERFSLILESASTNQTSMYLCASGQGASGNTIYFGEGSWLTVV.

The chain combines TRBV28 with TRBJ2-5; 14 bases align to TRBD2. There are 17 residues in the CDR3. Germline CDR1 MDHEN, CDR2 SYDVKM. The V segment lost 5 bases and the J segment 2 bases; nucleotides outside the gene matches: 7. The CDR3 spells CASSPHGLAGGQETQYF. As DNA, the CDR3 is TGTGCCAGCAGTCCTCACGGACTAGCGGGAGGTCAAGAGACCCAGTACTTC.

In this sample, this clone turned up a few times. The chain links TRBV30 to TRBJ2-3; 11 nucleotides line up with TRBD1. Unmatched junction bases numbered 6, after V lost 4 bases and J lost 9 bases. The CDR3 length is 13 residues. Germline CDR1 GTSNPN, CDR2 SVGIG (reference sequence). The CDR3 DNA is TGTGCCTGGATGAGGACAGGGGGCGGAACGCAGTATTTT. This sequence encodes CAWMRTGGGTQYF.

CDR3 sequence reads: CASTEYGTTKVDTQYF. The CDR3 DNA reads TGTGCCAGCACCGAATACGGGACAACTAAGGTAGATACGCAGTATTTT. The chain is built from TRBV28 and TRBJ2-3, with D possibly TRBD1 on 6 matching bases. The V and J ends lost 7 bases and 5 bases respectively, with 22 bases between them. CDR1 and CDR2 from the germline V gene are MDHEN and SYDVKM. There are 16 residues in the CDR3. The full variable domain, completed using reference TRBV28 and TRBJ2-3, is DVKVTQSSRYLVKRTGEKVFLECVQDMDHENMFWYRQDPGLGLRLIYFSYDVKMKEKGDIPEGYSVSREKKERFSLILESASTNQTSMYLCASTEYGTTKVDTQYFGPGTRLTVL.

This rearrangement joins TRBV9 to TRBJ2-3; the D is unclear. Trimming left V 3 bases short and J 2 bases short, with 1 base between. CDR1 and CDR2 (germline): SGDLS, YYNGEE. CDR3 length: 11 amino acids. In nucleotides, the CDR3 is TGTGCCAGCAGCGACACAGATACGCAGTATTTT. This encodes CASSDTDTQYF. The complete variable domain, with remaining parts taken from reference TRBV9 and TRBJ2-3, reads DSGVTQTPKHLITATGQRVTLRCSPRSGDLSVYWYQQSLDQGLQFLIQYYNGEERAKGNILERFSAQQFPDLHSELNLSSLELGDSALYFCASSDTDTQYFGPGTRLTVL.

The chain couples TRBV5-1 to TRBJ2-5; no clear D gene. The CDR3 is 12 residues long. The V and J ends lost 4 bases and 7 bases respectively, with 11 bases between them. In germline, CDR1 is SGHRS, CDR2 YFSETQ. The CDR3 loop is CASSHQSGTQYF. DNA for the CDR3: TGCGCCAGCAGCCATCAGTCGGGGACCCAGTACTTC.

V gene TRBV5-6 combines with J gene TRBJ1-1; 8 nucleotides agree with TRBD1. J gave up 5 bases and V 0 bases, and 15 bases lay outside the gene matches. CDR3 size: 18 residues. The germline V gene encodes CDR1 SGHDT and CDR2 YYEEEE. CDR3: CASSLAAGGVAVTTEAFF. As DNA, the CDR3 is TGTGCCAGCAGCTTGGCCGCAGGGGGCGTAGCAGTGACGACTGAAGCTTTCTTT.

The chain uses TRBV19 and TRBJ1-3; the D gene is possibly TRBD1 (5 bases). CDR3 length: 16 amino acids. Trimming cost V 2 bases and J 4 bases, with 15 bases left between them. The germline CDR1 and CDR2 sequences are LNHDA and SQIVND (reference sequence). This chain's CDR3 is CASSISMGGSGNTIYF. The DNA for the CDR3 is TGTGCCAGTAGTATATCAATGGGGGGATCCGGAAACACCATATATTTT.

CDR3 DNA sequence: TGTGCCAGCAGCACTGACAGGGGTTACAATGAGCAGTTCTTC. This sequence encodes CASSTDRGYNEQFF. V gene TRBV5-4 combines with J gene TRBJ2-1; TRBD1 matches at 8 bases. Germline trimming cut 4 bases from V and 4 bases from J; bases unmatched to any gene: 4. Per germline, CDR1 SGHNT and CDR2 YYREEE (reference sequence). CDR3 size: 14 residues. The complete variable domain, with remaining parts taken from reference TRBV5-4 and TRBJ2-1, reads ETGVTQSPTHLIKTRGQQVTLRCSSQSGHNTVSWYQQALGQGPQFIFQYYREEENGRGNFPPRFSGLQFPNYSSELNVNALELDDSALYLCASSTDRGYNEQFFGPGTRLTVL.

The CDR3, as DNA: TGCAGCGTTGCCCCAGCGCAAGAGACCCAGTACTTC. Protein sequence: CSVAPAQETQYF. V and J are TRBV29-1 and TRBJ2-5, with D unclear. CDR1 is SQVTM and CDR2 is ANQGSEA in the germline V gene. The CDR3 loop spans 12 amino acids. V gave up 4 bases and J gave up 2 bases, with 8 bases separating them. The whole variable domain, remainder taken from reference TRBV29-1 and TRBJ2-5, is SAVISQKPSRDICQRGTSLTIQCQVDSQVTMMFWYRQQPGQSLTLIATANQGSEATYESGFVIDKFPISRPNLTFSTLTVSNMSPEDSSIYLCSVAPAQETQYFGPGTRLLVL.